The clone carrying this TCR beta chain was detected ten times or more. The antigen remains unidentified. The CDR3 runs to 14 residues. Looked up from germline, CDR1 is SGHDN and CDR2 is FVKESK. Trimming pared 3 bases from V and 6 bases from J, leaving 11 bases between. The data originate from a study of metastatic and nonmetastatic thyroid tumors. Turning to the study itself: Across peripheral blood and tumor or nodule tissue samples taken from malignant and benign thyroid patients, the repertoires were compared with one another.

How the authors handled the data: To classify distant metastasis in papillary thyroid cancer, a model was built from CDR3 differences across clinicopathological groups. TCRdb re-clonotyped the PCR reads through MiXCR. The V and J calls follow TCRdb's processing rather than the paper's. The top ten clones hold approximately 8% of a sample with 15,000 or so clones, more than 20% of them seen once. General study results and limits: For both blood and tumor, malignant thyroid tumors reportedly showed significantly higher TCR beta diversity than benign nodules did.

Thyroid surgery had not been preceded by any treatment in any patient. The TCR was taken from a female donor with papillary thyroid cancer or a benign thyroid nodule (not recorded which). Some clones in this sample may be carry-over from other donors' samples. The sequenced material came from tumor tissue. The rearrangement uses TRBV14 and TRBJ2-2; maybe TRBD2 (5 bases). The CDR3 loop reads CASSHDGVAGELFF. The CDR3 DNA sequence: TGTGCCAGCAGCCACGACGGGGTGGCCGGGGAGCTGTTTTTT. Full variable domain (outside the CDR3, taken from reference TRBV14 and TRBJ2-2): EAGVTQFPSHSVIEKGQTVTLRCDPISGHDNLYWYRRVMGKEIKFLLHFVKESKQDESGMPNNRFLAERTGGTYSTLKVQPAELEDSGVYFCASSHDGVAGELFFGEGSRLTVL.